These T cell receptor beta chains were read from a single sample in a study of early T cells in non-severe SARS-CoV-2 infection. MiXCR, run by TCRdb on the 5' RACE reads, gives a single entry per CDR3 protein. The table has roughly 38,000 distinct CDR3 sequences, 5% to 6.5% seen once. The sequenced material came from whole blood. Receptors were obtained from an adult who was a healthcare worker with PCR-confirmed SARS-CoV-2 infection or an uninfected control (not recorded which). The CDR3 runs from the conserved cysteine through the conserved F or W. The order of the fields is CDR3 DNA, CDR3 protein, V gene, J gene, clone size, D gene. D genes are given only for firm matches. Clone size is given as once, few, many, or a class for an expanded clone.

CDR3nt: TGTGCCAGCAGCCAGAGAAGACAGGGTAGAGAGACCCAGTACTTC
CDR3aa: CASSQRRQGRETQYF
v_gene: TRBV3-1
j_gene: TRBJ2-5
abundance: medium-sized
d_gene: TRBD1

CDR3nt: TGTGCCAGCAGTACGATTTGGGACAGACGACAGCCCCAGCATTTT
CDR3aa: CASSTIWDRRQPQHF
v_gene: TRBV27
j_gene: TRBJ1-5
abundance: many
d_gene: TRBD1

CDR3nt: TGTGCCACCAGCAGAGATAGGCGGGACAGCGACAATCAGCCCCAGCATTTT
CDR3aa: CATSRDRRDSDNQPQHF
v_gene: TRBV15
j_gene: TRBJ1-5
abundance: many
d_gene: TRBD1

CDR3nt: TGTGCCACCAGCACTCGACAGGGGGCAGAGACCCAGTACTTC
CDR3aa: CATSTRQGAETQYF
v_gene: TRBV15
j_gene: TRBJ2-5
abundance: many
d_gene: TRBD1

CDR3nt: TGCAGCGTTGAGCACAGGGGAGTCCATGGCTACACCTTC
CDR3aa: CSVEHRGVHGYTF
v_gene: TRBV29-1
j_gene: TRBJ1-2
abundance: many
d_gene: TRBD1

CDR3nt: TGTGCCAGCAGCCCCCGGGCGGGGGGCTCCTACAATGAGCAGTTCTTC
CDR3aa: CASSPRAGGSYNEQFF
v_gene: TRBV7-3
j_gene: TRBJ2-1
abundance: many
d_gene: TRBD2

CDR3nt: TGTGCCAGCGGAGCCGGGAGGTCCTTACACACAGATACGCAGTATTTT
CDR3aa: CASGAGRSLHTDTQYF
v_gene: TRBV5-8
j_gene: TRBJ2-3
abundance: few
d_gene: TRBD2

CDR3nt: TGTGCCAGCAGTTACTCAAGGCTTGGAGGTAATGAGCAGTTCTTC
CDR3aa: CASSYSRLGGNEQFF
v_gene: TRBV6-6
j_gene: TRBJ2-1
abundance: many
d_gene: NA

CDR3nt: TGCGCCAGCAGCCCCCACCCCCCGGATGAGCAGTTCTTC
CDR3aa: CASSPHPPDEQFF
v_gene: TRBV4-1
j_gene: TRBJ2-1
abundance: many
d_gene: NA

CDR3nt: TGTGCCTGCCGGGGAGGGCTGAACACTGAAGCTTTCTTT
CDR3aa: CACRGGLNTEAFF
v_gene: TRBV9
j_gene: TRBJ1-1
abundance: many
d_gene: NA

CDR3nt: TGTGCTAGTGGTTTGGTACACTTTGGGACAGGGGGCACTGAAGCTTTCTTT
CDR3aa: CASGLVHFGTGGTEAFF
v_gene: TRBV12-5
j_gene: TRBJ1-1
abundance: many
d_gene: TRBD1

CDR3nt: TGCGCCAGCAGCCAGGGGAAAGGATACACAAGCAATGAGCAGTTCTTC
CDR3aa: CASSQGKGYTSNEQFF
v_gene: TRBV4-1
j_gene: TRBJ2-1
abundance: many
d_gene: NA

CDR3nt: TGTGCCAGCAGCTCCGGAGCCTACAATGAGCAGTTCTTC
CDR3aa: CASSSGAYNEQFF
v_gene: TRBV7-7
j_gene: TRBJ2-1
abundance: many
d_gene: NA

CDR3nt: TGTGCCATCAGTTCCCGACTAGCGGGGGACAACACCGGGGAGCTGTTTTTT
CDR3aa: CAISSRLAGDNTGELFF
v_gene: TRBV10-3
j_gene: TRBJ2-2
abundance: many
d_gene: TRBD2

CDR3nt: TGCGCCAGCAGAGCCGGGACTAGCGTGGCCTACAATGAGCAGTTCTTC
CDR3aa: CASRAGTSVAYNEQFF
v_gene: TRBV5-1
j_gene: TRBJ2-1
abundance: many
d_gene: TRBD2

CDR3nt: TGTGCCAGCAGCTCTCCCCCGGGTAGCGGGGCTTACAATGAGCAGTTCTTC
CDR3aa: CASSSPPGSGAYNEQFF
v_gene: TRBV7-2
j_gene: TRBJ2-1
abundance: many
d_gene: TRBD2

CDR3nt: TGCAGCGTTGAAGGCGGGAGCGGGTACGAGCAGTACTTC
CDR3aa: CSVEGGSGYEQYF
v_gene: TRBV29-1
j_gene: TRBJ2-7
abundance: many
d_gene: TRBD2

CDR3nt: TGTGCCAGCAGTGTGAGGACCGGACTGCAGTACTTC
CDR3aa: CASSVRTGLQYF
v_gene: TRBV2
j_gene: TRBJ2-7
abundance: many
d_gene: NA

CDR3nt: TGTGCCAGCAGTGAAAGTAGAACTCAAGAGACCCAGTACTTC
CDR3aa: CASSESRTQETQYF
v_gene: TRBV2
j_gene: TRBJ2-5
abundance: many
d_gene: NA

CDR3nt: TGTGCCAGCAGCTTAGAAGGCAGTGGGGTAGAGACCCAGTACTTC
CDR3aa: CASSLEGSGVETQYF
v_gene: TRBV7-9
j_gene: TRBJ2-5
abundance: many
d_gene: NA

CDR3nt: TGTGCCAGCAGAACCACGGGACAAGGGGCATATAGCAATCAGCCCCAGCATTTT
CDR3aa: CASRTTGQGAYSNQPQHF
v_gene: TRBV6-2/TRBV6-3
j_gene: TRBJ1-5
abundance: many
d_gene: NA

CDR3nt: TGTGCCAGCAGGCCCACAGGGTCTCTCAACGAGCAGTACTTC
CDR3aa: CASRPTGSLNEQYF
v_gene: TRBV6-1
j_gene: TRBJ2-7
abundance: many
d_gene: NA

CDR3nt: TGTGCCAGCAGTCAGAGGACTAGCGGGAGCTACGAGCAGTACTTC
CDR3aa: CASSQRTSGSYEQYF
v_gene: TRBV6-6
j_gene: TRBJ2-7
abundance: many
d_gene: TRBD2

CDR3nt: TGTGCCAGTAGGGAGACCAACGCCGGGGAGCTGTTTTTT
CDR3aa: CASRETNAGELFF
v_gene: TRBV19
j_gene: TRBJ2-2
abundance: many
d_gene: NA

CDR3nt: TGTGCCAGCAGCGCAAACAGGGCGTCCTCAGATACGCAGTATTTT
CDR3aa: CASSANRASSDTQYF
v_gene: TRBV7-9
j_gene: TRBJ2-3
abundance: many
d_gene: NA

CDR3nt: TGTGCCAGCCGGCGAGATTTCAATCAGCCCCAGCATTTT
CDR3aa: CASRRDFNQPQHF
v_gene: TRBV27
j_gene: TRBJ1-5
abundance: many
d_gene: NA

CDR3nt: TGCGCCAGCAGCTTACAGGGAACTAATGAAAAACTGTTTTTT
CDR3aa: CASSLQGTNEKLFF
v_gene: TRBV5-1
j_gene: TRBJ1-4
abundance: many
d_gene: NA

CDR3nt: TGTGCCAGCAGCCAAGATATGAGCGGGGGCTCCTACGAGCAGTACTTC
CDR3aa: CASSQDMSGGSYEQYF
v_gene: TRBV4-2
j_gene: TRBJ2-7
abundance: many
d_gene: TRBD2

CDR3nt: TGTGCCAGCGCCGGGACCGAGGGCCATGAGCAGTTCTTC
CDR3aa: CASAGTEGHEQFF
v_gene: TRBV27
j_gene: TRBJ2-1
abundance: many
d_gene: NA

CDR3nt: TGTGCCAGCTCACCGAGCGACGTTACCGTCACAGATACGCAGTATTTT
CDR3aa: CASSPSDVTVTDTQYF
v_gene: TRBV18
j_gene: TRBJ2-3
abundance: many
d_gene: NA